A single sample is the source of the 10 T cell receptor beta chains below, sequenced in a study of PD-1 blockade in classical Hodgkin lymphoma. Data came from immunoSEQ multiplex PCR; TCRdb stores just in-frame clones and leaves some out. The data show about 100,000 clones, with 80% to 90% seen just once and roughly 21% held by the top ten. All trial patients relapsed after autologous stem cell transplantation. The sample in question was peripheral blood mononuclear cells (PBMCs), obtained before the second cycle of nivolumab. These receptors were taken from a human donor with classical Hodgkin lymphoma.

This chain's CDR3 is CAWRAAYEQYF. For the CDR3, the DNA is TGTGCCTGGAGAGCGGCCTACGAGCAGTACTTC. The rearrangement uses TRBV30 and TRBJ2-7, with TRBD2 as a possible D gene (5 bases). Trimming took 3 bases from V and 2 from J, leaving 5 bases between them. This CDR3 contains 11 residues. Germline-derived CDR1 and CDR2 are GTSNPN and SVGIG (reference sequence).

The gene calls are TRBV9 and TRBJ2-3, with D possibly being TRBD2 (5 bases). Germline CDR1 is SGDLS and CDR2 is YYNGEE. The V end lost 3 bases, the J end lost 4 bases, and 12 bases lay between the germline ends. The length of the CDR3 is 14 residues. The CDR3 sequence: CASSGGLGSDTQYF. DNA of the CDR3: TGTGCCAGCAGCGGCGGGTTGGGCTCAGATACGCAGTATTTT. The full variable domain, rest sourced from reference TRBV9 and TRBJ2-3, is DSGVTQTPKHLITATGQRVTLRCSPRSGDLSVYWYQQSLDQGLQFLIQYYNGEERAKGNILERFSAQQFPDLHSELNLSSLELGDSALYFCASSGGLGSDTQYFGPGTRLTVL.

The V and J genes are TRBV5-4 and TRBJ1-6; weak D call: TRBD1 (6 bases). CDR3 length: 14 residues. Germline loops: CDR1 SGHNT, CDR2 YYREEE (reference sequence). The V end lost 3 bases, the J end lost 10 bases, and 14 bases lay between the germline ends. CDR3 nucleotide sequence: TGTGCCAGCAGCTCGGACAGTGTGGGGTCACCCCTCCACTTT. Translating gives CASSSDSVGSPLHF.

For the CDR3, the DNA is TGTGCCATCAGTGATCGGGGGACTGTCTCCTACGAGCAGTACTTC. Its protein is CAISDRGTVSYEQYF. The rearrangement links TRBV10-3 to TRBJ2-7; perhaps TRBD2 as D (6 bases). CDR3 length: 15 residues. The germline V gene encodes CDR1 ENHRY and CDR2 SYGVKD. Trimming took 3 bases from V and 0 from J, leaving 12 bases between them.

The rearrangement uses TRBV19 and TRBJ2-1; 10 bases fit TRBD2. The germline V gene has CDR1 LNHDA and CDR2 SQIVND (reference sequence). With 9 bases clipped from V and 4 bases from J, the junction kept 12 bases outside the gene matches. The CDR3 runs to 16 residues. This CDR3 is CASHRGSGRGYNEQFF. The CDR3 DNA reads as TGTGCCAGCCATCGAGGAAGCGGGAGGGGATACAATGAGCAGTTCTTC.

This chain joins TRBV5-6 and TRBJ2-5, with a tentative D call TRBD2 (7 bases). Germline V gives CDR1 SGHDT, CDR2 YYEEEE. This CDR3 comprises 16 residues. V lost 5 bases, J lost 4 bases, and 21 bases lay in between. Here the CDR3 DNA reads TGTGCCAGCAGTCTCGGGGGAGGGTCCAGGGGAGAGACCCAGTACTTC. Encoded protein: CASSLGGGSRGETQYF.

J is TRBJ2-1 and V is TRBV15, with 8 bases lining up with TRBD2. This CDR3 comprises 15 residues. The junction had 9 bases not matched to a gene; V was cut back by 4 bases and J by 7 bases. Per germline, CDR1 LNHNV and CDR2 YYDKDF (reference sequence). CDR3 coding DNA: TGTGCCACCAGCACTCAAGCGGGAGAATGGAATGAGCAGTTCTTC. This codes for CATSTQAGEWNEQFF.

V and J are TRBV28 and TRBJ1-1; maybe TRBD1 (5 bases). The CDR3 runs 19 residues. V lost 2 bases and J lost 0, with 22 bases in between. Germline assignment: CDR1 MDHEN and CDR2 SYDVKM. CDR3 region: CASSLGRGASLLMNTEAFF. The CDR3 region has the DNA TGTGCCAGCAGTTTAGGGAGGGGCGCCTCTCTCCTGATGAACACTGAAGCTTTCTTT.

The chain has TRBV19 and TRBJ2-7; the D gene could be TRBD1 or TRBD2 (6 bases each). Trimming cost V 1 base and J 2 bases, with 12 bases left between them. CDR1 is LNHDA and CDR2 is SQIVND in the germline V gene (reference sequence). CDR3 length equals 15 residues. This CDR3 is CASSIVAGQTYEQYF. The CDR3 nucleotides are TGTGCCAGTAGTATAGTGGCGGGACAAACCTACGAGCAGTACTTC.

The J gene is TRBJ2-7, the V gene TRBV27; D remains unclear. Germline V gene sequence: CDR1 MNHEY, CDR2 SMNVEV (reference sequence). The ends were cut back, 0 bases at V and 0 bases at J, with 6 bases in the middle. CDR3 length: 14 residues. CDR3 bases: TGTGCCAGCAGTTTATCAGGCAACTCCTACGAGCAGTACTTC. This translates into CASSLSGNSYEQYF.